The 5 T cell receptor beta chains given below trace back to one sample, sequenced in a study of shared clonotypes between healthy human individuals. The method was immunoSEQ multiplex PCR; TCRdb's version includes in-frame clones alone and lacks a portion of them. In the table there are about 2.4 million clones, around nine tenths of which are singletons. Sequenced sample: naive CD4+ T cells sorted from blood. Subset of the sample: CD45RA+ positively selected. All receptors derive from a man in his late teens or twenties in good health.

The chain uses TRBV18 and TRBJ1-1; D call uncertain. The CDR3 spans 14 residues. Germline V gene sequence: CDR1 KGHSH, CDR2 LQKENI. The ends were cut back, 0 bases at V and 8 bases at J, with 13 bases in the middle. CDR3 region: CASSPPGRGSEAFF. The CDR3 bases are TGTGCCAGCTCACCACCGGGTCGGGGTTCAGAAGCTTTCTTT.

The chain carries TRBV30 and TRBJ1-2; 7 bases align to TRBD1. Germline V gives CDR1 GTSNPN, CDR2 SVGIG (reference sequence). CDR3 size: 13 residues. V lost 4 bases, J lost 8 bases, and 10 bases stayed unmatched. CDR3 loop: CAWIPTGVGGYTF. CDR3 DNA: TGTGCCTGGATACCAACAGGGGTCGGCGGCTACACCTTC.

The chain employs TRBV19 and TRBJ1-5, with 10 bases identical to TRBD1. V shed 5 bases, J shed 2 bases, and the junction held 15 bases outside the gene matches. The CDR3 contains 19 residues. Germline V gene sequence: CDR1 LNHDA, CDR2 SQIVND (reference sequence). The CDR3 reads CASSLRQGARLGGNQPQHF. The CDR3 DNA follows: TGTGCCAGTAGTCTAAGACAGGGGGCCAGACTAGGGGGCAATCAGCCCCAGCATTTT.

V gene TRBV19 combines with J gene TRBJ2-1; D unclear. Trimming took 4 bases from V and 5 from J, leaving 3 bases between them. The CDR3 has 11 residues. CDR1 LNHDA and CDR2 SQIVND come from the germline V gene (reference sequence). CDR3 region: CASSTHNEQFF. The CDR3 bases are TGTGCCAGTAGTACGCACAATGAGCAGTTCTTC.

This chain joins TRBV6-1 and TRBJ1-2; perhaps TRBD1 as D (6 bases). The CDR3 runs to 14 residues. Germline CDR1 reads MNHNS; CDR2 reads SASEGT. Trimming shortened V by 6 bases and J by 1 base, and 12 bases separated the two germline ends. CDR3 sequence (DNA): TGTGCCAGCAGGAGGGGGGAGGGTAACTATGGCTACACCTTC. Translating it yields CASRRGEGNYGYTF.